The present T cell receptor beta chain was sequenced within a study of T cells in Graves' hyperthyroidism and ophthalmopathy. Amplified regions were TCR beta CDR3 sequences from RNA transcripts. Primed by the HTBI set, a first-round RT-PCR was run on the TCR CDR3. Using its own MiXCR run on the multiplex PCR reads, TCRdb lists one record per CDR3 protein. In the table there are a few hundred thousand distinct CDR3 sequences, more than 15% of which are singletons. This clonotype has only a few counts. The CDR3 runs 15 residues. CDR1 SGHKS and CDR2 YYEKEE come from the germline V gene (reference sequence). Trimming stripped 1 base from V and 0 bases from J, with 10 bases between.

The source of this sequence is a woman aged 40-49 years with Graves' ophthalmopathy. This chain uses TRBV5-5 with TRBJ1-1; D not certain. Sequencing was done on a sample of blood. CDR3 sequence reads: CASSLNPGVNTEAFF. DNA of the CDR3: TGTGCCAGCAGCTTGAATCCGGGCGTGAACACTGAAGCTTTCTTT. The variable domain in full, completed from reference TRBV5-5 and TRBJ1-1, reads DAGVTQSPTHLIKTRGQQVTLRCSPISGHKSVSWYQQVLGQGPQFIFQYYEKEERGRGNFPDRFSARQFPNYSSELNVNALLLGDSALYLCASSLNPGVNTEAFFGQGTRLTVV.